Below, 23 T cell receptor beta chains from the same sample are listed, as sequenced in a study of T cells in Graves' hyperthyroidism and ophthalmopathy. Amplified regions were TCR beta CDR3 sequences from RNA transcripts. TCR CDR3 regions were first amplified by RT-PCR with HTBI primers. TCRdb used MiXCR to reprocess the multiplex PCR reads, holding one entry per CDR3 protein. The sample has 470,000 or so distinct CDR3 sequences; about a fifth are singletons. The material sequenced was blood. These receptors were collected from a man younger than 35 with Graves' hyperthyroidism.

About this clonotype itself: This could be a read error, since a much larger clone is one nucleotide away. The chain uses TRBV28 and TRBJ2-7, with D possibly TRBD1 on 6 matching bases. The V end lost 6 bases, the J end lost 6 bases, and 12 bases lay between the germline ends. This CDR3 is 12 amino acids long. The V gene's germline CDR1 is MDHEN and CDR2 SYDVKM. The CDR3 loop is CASSPTGFEQYF. CDR3 coding DNA: TGTGCCAGCAGCCCTACAGGGTTCGAGCAGTACTTC.

Ten or more counts support this clonotype. The gene calls are TRBV6-2 or TRBV6-3 and TRBJ1-1; the D gene is possibly TRBD1 (6 bases). The CDR3 sequence is 13 residues long. Germline CDR1 and CDR2: MNHEY and SVGEGT. V lost 6 bases and J 4 bases, leaving 12 bases between the germline ends. The CDR3 coding sequence is TGTGCCAGCAGGTACACAGGGACCACTGAAGCTTTCTTT. It translates to CASRYTGTTEAFF.

This clonotype has a handful of counts. V is TRBV29-1 and J is TRBJ2-2; D not resolved. CDR3 size: 11 residues. Trimming shortened V by 3 bases and J by 3 bases, and 2 bases separated the two germline ends. In germline, CDR1 is SQVTM, CDR2 ANQGSEA. The CDR3 DNA reads TGCAGCGTTGACTACACCGGGGAGCTGTTTTTT. This sequence encodes CSVDYTGELFF.

This clonotype was observed at least ten times. This chain uses TRBV6-5 with TRBJ1-1; no firm D call. This CDR3 contains 14 residues. The V end lost 2 bases, the J end lost 2 bases, and 9 bases lay between the germline ends. Germline CDR1 MNHEY, CDR2 SVGAGI. CDR3 bases: TGTGCCAGCAGTTACGCGAGAGTTAACACTGAAGCTTTCTTT. This translates into CASSYARVNTEAFF.

Ten or more counts support this clonotype. The chain is built from TRBV2 and TRBJ1-1; a weak D match, TRBD1 (6 bases). Trimming left V 8 bases short and J 0 bases short, with 16 bases between. The CDR3 consists of 15 residues. The germline gives CDR1 SNHLY, CDR2 FYNNEI. The CDR3 reads CASLNPRGLNTEAFF. The CDR3 DNA is TGTGCCAGCCTTAACCCCAGGGGTCTGAACACTGAAGCTTTCTTT.

This clonotype has a single count. V gene TRBV6-2 or TRBV6-3 combines with J gene TRBJ1-1, with 12 bases that match TRBD1. The CDR3 has 19 residues. J gave up 1 base and V 8 bases, and 17 bases lay outside the gene matches. Germline-derived CDR1 and CDR2 are MNHEY and SVGEGT. CDR3: CASLNITRRGQGANTEAFF. The CDR3 DNA is TGTGCCAGCTTAAACATCACCCGGCGGGGACAGGGGGCGAACACTGAAGCTTTCTTT.

This clonotype has at least ten counts. The rearrangement links TRBV24-1 to TRBJ1-5; a possible D gene is TRBD1 (5 bases). Deletions cut 4 bases from V and 2 bases from J, with 11 bases between. The CDR3 spans 15 residues. Germline V gene data show CDR1 as KGHDR and CDR2 as SFDVKD. The CDR3 loop reads CATSEGPHGNQPQHF. DNA of the CDR3: TGTGCCACCAGTGAGGGACCCCACGGCAATCAGCCCCAGCATTTT.

The J gene is TRBJ1-1, the V gene TRBV30; possibly TRBD1 for D (6 bases). This CDR3 has 15 amino acids. Trimming pared 2 bases from V and 3 bases from J, leaving 16 bases between. Germline values: CDR1 GTSNPN, CDR2 SVGIG (reference sequence). CDR3 bases: TGTGCCTGGAGTCGATTTGGGGACACCTACACTGAAGCTTTCTTT. This gives the protein CAWSRFGDTYTEAFF.

The chain links TRBV24-1 to TRBJ2-7; the match to TRBD1 covers 8 bases. The germline gives CDR1 KGHDR, CDR2 SFDVKD. The CDR3 totals 15 residues. Trimming cost V 4 bases and J 5 bases; bases outside gene matches: 9. CDR3 DNA sequence: TGTGCCACCAGTGAGGGGACAGGTCGATCAAACGAGCAGTACTTC. Amino acids: CATSEGTGRSNEQYF.

This chain connects TRBV12-3 or TRBV12-4 to TRBJ1-2; tentative D call: TRBD1 (5 bases). Trimming took 5 bases from V and 3 from J, leaving 10 bases between them. The CDR3 is 13 residues long. The CDR3 spells CASSKTRDYGYTF. CDR3 coding DNA: TGTGCCAGCAGTAAAACCAGGGACTATGGCTACACCTTC.

This rearrangement joins TRBV20-1 to TRBJ2-7, with TRBD1 matching 9 bases. Germline V gene sequence: CDR1 DFQATT, CDR2 SNEGSKA (reference sequence). The CDR3 length is 14 residues. V was clipped by 4 bases and J by 0 bases; unmatched bases: 4. The CDR3: CSATGTGSSYEQYF. In DNA, the CDR3 is TGCAGTGCTACCGGGACAGGGAGCTCCTACGAGCAGTACTTC.

This clonotype was detected many times. V usage is TRBV28 and J usage is TRBJ1-2, with D perhaps TRBD1 (5 bases). CDR3 size: 14 residues. V gave up 6 bases and J gave up 7 bases, with 18 bases separating them. Germline V gene sequence: CDR1 MDHEN, CDR2 SYDVKM. CDR3 sequence (DNA): TGTGCCAGCAGGGCGGCGGGGGGGAAAAGTGGCTACACCTTC. Encoded protein: CASRAAGGKSGYTF.

In this sample, this clonotype turned up many times. This chain uses TRBV5-5 with TRBJ1-2; 8 positions match TRBD1. V lost 0 bases, J lost 2 bases, and 6 bases stayed unmatched. The V gene's germline CDR1 is SGHKS and CDR2 YYEKEE (reference sequence). The CDR3 is 16 residues long. The CDR3 here is CASSLGYDRGNYGYTF. Here the CDR3 DNA reads TGTGCCAGCAGCTTGGGGTACGACAGGGGAAACTATGGCTACACCTTC.

This clonotype was recorded many times. The chain uses TRBV28 and TRBJ2-7, with D possibly TRBD1 on 5 matching bases. This CDR3 spans 14 amino acids. The V and J ends lost 1 base and 3 bases respectively, with 10 bases between them. Germline CDR1 is MDHEN and CDR2 is SYDVKM. CDR3 in DNA: TGTGCCAGCAGTTTATTCGACAGATTCTACGAGCAGTACTTC. Translation: CASSLFDRFYEQYF.

There are many counts of this clonotype. This rearrangement joins TRBV28 to TRBJ1-3; D unresolved. There are 15 residues in the CDR3. The germline CDR1 and CDR2 sequences are MDHEN and SYDVKM. The V end lost 5 bases, the J end lost 0 bases, and 11 bases lay between the germline ends. CDR3 in amino acids: CASSTLGFSGNTIYF. For the CDR3, the DNA is TGTGCCAGCAGTACCTTGGGGTTCTCTGGAAACACCATATATTTT.

The chain links TRBV5-1 to TRBJ2-2; D possibly matches TRBD1 or TRBD2 (5 bases each). The germline V and J ends were trimmed by 5 bases and 5 bases, with 10 bases remaining between them. This CDR3 is built from 13 residues. Germline CDR1 reads SGHRS; CDR2 reads YFSETQ. Written as DNA, the CDR3 is TGCGCCAGCAGGGGACCTGAGACCGGGGAGCTGTTTTTT. Its protein is CASRGPETGELFF.

The sample holds many counts of this clonotype. The chain employs TRBV11-2 and TRBJ2-7; weak D call: TRBD1 (5 bases). Germline V lookup: CDR1 SGHAT, CDR2 FQNNGV. There are 13 residues in the CDR3. V gave up 8 bases and J gave up 3 bases, with 14 bases separating them. Written as DNA, the CDR3 is TGTGCCAGCTCCACAGGTTTCCTCTACGAGCAGTACTTC. Its translation: CASSTGFLYEQYF. The complete variable domain, with remaining parts taken from reference TRBV11-2 and TRBJ2-7, reads EAGVAQSPRYKIIEKRQSVAFWCNPISGHATLYWYQQILGQGPKLLIQFQNNGVVDDSQLPKDRFSAERLKGVDSTLKIQPAKLEDSAVYLCASSTGFLYEQYFGPGTRLTVT.

The chain employs TRBV30 and TRBJ1-1, with D perhaps TRBD1 (6 bases). CDR1 and CDR2 from the germline V gene are GTSNPN and SVGIG (reference sequence). The CDR3 length is 13 residues. V lost 4 bases, J lost 1 base, and 10 bases lay in between. For the CDR3, the DNA is TGTGCCTGGACGGGACAAAGGAACACTGAAGCTTTCTTT. This codes for CAWTGQRNTEAFF. Complete variable domain (other parts from reference TRBV30 and TRBJ1-1): SQTIHQWPATLVQPVGSPLSLECTVEGTSNPNLYWYRQAAGRGLQLLFYSVGIGQISSEVPQNLSASRPQDRQFILSSKKLLLSDSGFYLCAWTGQRNTEAFFGQGTRLTVV.

In its sample, this clonotype was seen a few times. The chain couples TRBV5-1 to TRBJ2-5, with D perhaps given as TRBD1 or TRBD2 (6 bases each). Trimming removed 3 bases at V and 4 bases at J, with 13 bases between. Germline lookup yields CDR1 SGHRS and CDR2 YFSETQ. This CDR3 is built from 14 residues. The CDR3 sequence is CASSWGAGIETQYF. The CDR3 coding sequence is TGCGCCAGCAGCTGGGGGGCAGGGATAGAGACCCAGTACTTC.

This clonotype was found many times. This rearrangement joins TRBV11-2 to TRBJ2-7; D remains unclear. The CDR3 sequence is 13 residues long. The V gene's germline CDR1 is SGHAT and CDR2 FQNNGV. V lost 5 bases and J 3 bases, leaving 11 bases between the germline ends. The chain's CDR3 is CASSPRFVYEQYF. As DNA, the CDR3 is TGTGCCAGCAGCCCGAGATTTGTCTACGAGCAGTACTTC.

This chain uses TRBV13 with TRBJ1-1; D not certain. Germline-derived CDR1 and CDR2 are PRHDT and FYEKMQ (reference sequence). Trimming pared 7 bases from V and 3 bases from J, leaving 15 bases between. The CDR3 covers 14 residues. CDR3 residues: CASTQIGIYTEAFF. The CDR3 nucleotides are TGTGCCAGCACCCAAATCGGGATTTACACTGAAGCTTTCTTT.

Many counts were recorded for this clonotype. A much larger clone lies one base from this, so it may be a read error. The rearrangement joins TRBV12-3 or TRBV12-4 to TRBJ2-7, with D perhaps assigned TRBD1 or TRBD2 (5 bases each). This CDR3 has 12 residues. V lost 2 bases to trimming and J lost 6 bases, with 8 bases between them. The CDR3 coding sequence is TGTGCCAGCAGTTTAAGAGGGGTCGAGCAGTACTTC. This gives the protein CASSLRGVEQYF.

This clonotype was detected ten times or more. The chain combines TRBV20-1 with TRBJ1-5; the D is unclear. Per the germline V gene, CDR1 is DFQATT and CDR2 is SNEGSKA (reference sequence). The CDR3 contains 12 residues. V was pared by 4 bases and J by 7 bases, with 11 bases between. CDR3 residues: CSATQAGQPQHF. CDR3 DNA: TGCAGTGCTACCCAAGCTGGGCAGCCCCAGCATTTT.